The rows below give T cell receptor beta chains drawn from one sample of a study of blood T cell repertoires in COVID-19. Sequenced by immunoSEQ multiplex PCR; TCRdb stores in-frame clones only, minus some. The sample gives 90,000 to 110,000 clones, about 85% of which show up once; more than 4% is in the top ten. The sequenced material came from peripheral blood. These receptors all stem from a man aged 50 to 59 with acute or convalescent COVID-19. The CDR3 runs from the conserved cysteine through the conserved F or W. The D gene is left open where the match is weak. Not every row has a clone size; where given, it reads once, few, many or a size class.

CDR3nt: TGCGCCAGCAGCCAAGCTCCAGGGAATCTTCACGGGTCACCCCTCCACTTT; CDR3aa: CASSQAPGNLHGSPLHF; j_gene: TRBJ1-6; v_gene: TRBV4-1; abundance: -; d_gene: -
CDR3nt: TGTGCCAGCAGCGTAGGGTCGAGCTACGAGCAGTACTTC; CDR3aa: CASSVGSSYEQYF; j_gene: TRBJ2-7; v_gene: TRBV9; abundance: few; d_gene: -
CDR3nt: TGTGCCAGCAGTTCCCCCGGGACAGGCACCAATCAGCCCCAGCATTTT; CDR3aa: CASSSPGTGTNQPQHF; j_gene: TRBJ1-5; v_gene: TRBV28; abundance: -; d_gene: TRBD1
CDR3nt: TGTGCCTGGACTACTTGGGGGGTGATACCCTATGGCTACACCTTC; CDR3aa: CAWTTWGVIPYGYTF; j_gene: TRBJ1-2; v_gene: TRBV30; abundance: -; d_gene: -
CDR3nt: TGTGCCACCAGTGGGGCCTCTAGCGGGAGCCAGTACTTC; CDR3aa: CATSGASSGSQYF; j_gene: TRBJ2-5; v_gene: TRBV24-1; abundance: few; d_gene: TRBD2
CDR3nt: TGTGCCACCGGAGGTGTGGGCTACAATGAGCAGTTCTTC; CDR3aa: CATGGVGYNEQFF; j_gene: TRBJ2-1; v_gene: TRBV10-3; abundance: once; d_gene: -
CDR3nt: TGTGCCAGCAGCACGAGACTAGGAGTCAATGAGCAGTTCTTC; CDR3aa: CASSTRLGVNEQFF; j_gene: TRBJ2-1; v_gene: TRBV7-9; abundance: -; d_gene: -
CDR3nt: TGTGCCAGCAGTGATTGGCCCCCCGGCTACACCTTC; CDR3aa: CASSDWPPGYTF; j_gene: TRBJ1-2; v_gene: TRBV6-1; abundance: -; d_gene: -
CDR3nt: TGTGCCAGCAGTTTCAGGGGACCCAGCAATCAGCCCCAGCATTTT; CDR3aa: CASSFRGPSNQPQHF; j_gene: TRBJ1-5; v_gene: TRBV27; abundance: few; d_gene: -
CDR3nt: TGTGCCAGCAGCTGGACAAGTTGGGACAGGGGACGTTATTTT; CDR3aa: CASSWTSWDRGRYF; j_gene: TRBJ1-3; v_gene: TRBV11-3; abundance: -; d_gene: TRBD1
CDR3nt: TGTGCCAGCAGCCCCGGGAGCCCAGATACGCAGTATTTT; CDR3aa: CASSPGSPDTQYF; j_gene: TRBJ2-3; v_gene: TRBV14; abundance: -; d_gene: -
CDR3nt: TGTGCCAGCAGCCAAGCCACTCCCTCCGGGGTCATATATTTT; CDR3aa: CASSQATPSGVIYF; j_gene: TRBJ1-3; v_gene: TRBV3-1/TRBV3-2; abundance: -; d_gene: -
CDR3nt: TGTGCCAGCAGCCTTAAGGGAGGCAGGGCTAATTCACCCCTCCACTTT; CDR3aa: CASSLKGGRANSPLHF; j_gene: TRBJ1-6; v_gene: TRBV27; abundance: once; d_gene: -
CDR3nt: TGTGCCAGTAGTGGACAGGGACGAGGTGGCTACACCTTC; CDR3aa: CASSGQGRGGYTF; j_gene: TRBJ1-2; v_gene: TRBV19; abundance: -; d_gene: TRBD1
CDR3nt: TGTGCCAGCAGCTTATGGGACAGGGGCACTGAAGCTTTCTTT; CDR3aa: CASSLWDRGTEAFF; j_gene: TRBJ1-1; v_gene: TRBV7-9; abundance: -; d_gene: TRBD1
CDR3nt: TGTGCTAGCAGCCTTAGTCCCCCAGGGGAGAACGACGAGCAGTACTTC; CDR3aa: CASSLSPPGENDEQYF; j_gene: TRBJ2-7; v_gene: TRBV7-7; abundance: -; d_gene: -
CDR3nt: TGTGCCAGCTCGCCTAAGGGGTCCCTTAGATTCTACGAGCAGTACTTC; CDR3aa: CASSPKGSLRFYEQYF; j_gene: TRBJ2-7; v_gene: TRBV18; abundance: -; d_gene: -
CDR3nt: TGTGCCAGCAGCGTAGACGGACAGGGGAACACCGGGGAGCTGTTTTTT; CDR3aa: CASSVDGQGNTGELFF; j_gene: TRBJ2-2; v_gene: TRBV9; abundance: once; d_gene: TRBD1
CDR3nt: TGTGCCACCAGTGATCCCGGGACAGGGGGACCCGGGGAGCTGTTTTTT; CDR3aa: CATSDPGTGGPGELFF; j_gene: TRBJ2-2; v_gene: TRBV24-1; abundance: once; d_gene: TRBD1
CDR3nt: TGTGCCAGCAGCACTCGGGACTTTGCAGATACGCAGTATTTT; CDR3aa: CASSTRDFADTQYF; j_gene: TRBJ2-3; v_gene: TRBV7-9; abundance: -; d_gene: -
CDR3nt: TGTGCCAGCAGAACAGGGAACACTGAAGCTTTCTTT; CDR3aa: CASRTGNTEAFF; j_gene: TRBJ1-1; v_gene: TRBV27; abundance: -; d_gene: -
CDR3nt: TGTGCCAGCAGTGAAGTCACGGGTTTATACACTGAAGCTTTCTTT; CDR3aa: CASSEVTGLYTEAFF; j_gene: TRBJ1-1; v_gene: TRBV6-1; abundance: -; d_gene: -
CDR3nt: TGTGCCAGCAGCTTAACGGTTAACACCGGGGAGCTGTTTTTT; CDR3aa: CASSLTVNTGELFF; j_gene: TRBJ2-2; v_gene: TRBV11-3; abundance: -; d_gene: -
CDR3nt: TGTGCCAGCAGCCAAAGACTAGTAGATACGCAGTATTTT; CDR3aa: CASSQRLVDTQYF; j_gene: TRBJ2-3; v_gene: TRBV3-1/TRBV3-2; abundance: once; d_gene: -
CDR3nt: TGTGCCAGCAGCCAAGTAATGGGAGACCCCACCGGGGAGCTGTTTTTT; CDR3aa: CASSQVMGDPTGELFF; j_gene: TRBJ2-2; v_gene: TRBV3-1/TRBV3-2; abundance: -; d_gene: -
CDR3nt: TGTGCCAGCAGTGACCGGACTCCCTACGAGCAGTACTTC; CDR3aa: CASSDRTPYEQYF; j_gene: TRBJ2-7; v_gene: TRBV2; abundance: -; d_gene: -
CDR3nt: TGTGCCAGCAAGTGGACAGGGTTGAACACTGAAGCTTTCTTT; CDR3aa: CASKWTGLNTEAFF; j_gene: TRBJ1-1; v_gene: TRBV6-5; abundance: few; d_gene: TRBD1
CDR3nt: TGTGCCAGCAGTGGAACGGGAGGAGGAGAGCAGTACTTC; CDR3aa: CASSGTGGGEQYF; j_gene: TRBJ2-7; v_gene: TRBV2; abundance: once; d_gene: TRBD2
CDR3nt: TGCGCCAGCAGCCAATGGGGCGGGGCAGATACGCAGTATTTT; CDR3aa: CASSQWGGADTQYF; j_gene: TRBJ2-3; v_gene: TRBV4-1; abundance: -; d_gene: -
CDR3nt: TGTGCCAGCAGCCAAGTTACAGTTCTTAACTATGGCTACACCTTC; CDR3aa: CASSQVTVLNYGYTF; j_gene: TRBJ1-2; v_gene: TRBV3-1/TRBV3-2; abundance: few; d_gene: -
CDR3nt: TGTGCCAGTGGCCGGGACGGGGGCGAGCAGTACTTC; CDR3aa: CASGRDGGEQYF; j_gene: TRBJ2-7; v_gene: TRBV6-5; abundance: -; d_gene: -
CDR3nt: TGTGCCAGCAGCCCCGCGGGCAGTTACGAGCAGTACTTC; CDR3aa: CASSPAGSYEQYF; j_gene: TRBJ2-7; v_gene: TRBV7-9; abundance: -; d_gene: -
CDR3nt: TGTGCCAGCAGTCTCAGGGTGGTGGGCTATGGCTACACCTTC; CDR3aa: CASSLRVVGYGYTF; j_gene: TRBJ1-2; v_gene: TRBV6-5; abundance: -; d_gene: -
CDR3nt: TGTGCCAGCAGTGAAGGGGGGACAGGGGTTACTGAAGCTTTCTTT; CDR3aa: CASSEGGTGVTEAFF; j_gene: TRBJ1-1; v_gene: TRBV6-1; abundance: -; d_gene: TRBD1
CDR3nt: TGTGCCAGCAGTTTATCTATGGGGGGTTACAATGAGCAGTTCTTC; CDR3aa: CASSLSMGGYNEQFF; j_gene: TRBJ2-1; v_gene: TRBV27; abundance: -; d_gene: -
CDR3nt: TGTGCCAGCAGCCGGCCAAGACTAGCCGTCGGCACAGATACGCAGTATTTT; CDR3aa: CASSRPRLAVGTDTQYF; j_gene: TRBJ2-3; v_gene: TRBV7-8; abundance: -; d_gene: TRBD2
CDR3nt: TGCGCCAGCAGCCAACTACAGGGGTCGGGCACTGAAGCTTTCTTT; CDR3aa: CASSQLQGSGTEAFF; j_gene: TRBJ1-1; v_gene: TRBV4-1; abundance: -; d_gene: TRBD1
CDR3nt: TGTGCCAGCAGCCAAGGGGCGGGGGGCACAGCCCAGTACTTC; CDR3aa: CASSQGAGGTAQYF; j_gene: TRBJ2-5; v_gene: TRBV3-1/TRBV3-2; abundance: -; d_gene: TRBD2
CDR3nt: TGTGCCACCAGTCGAGAAGGGGCCGGGGAGCTGTTTTTT; CDR3aa: CATSREGAGELFF; j_gene: TRBJ2-2; v_gene: TRBV24-1; abundance: -; d_gene: -
CDR3nt: TGTGCCAGCTCACCCTCTCCTTCCCGAGAGACCCAGTACTTC; CDR3aa: CASSPSPSRETQYF; j_gene: TRBJ2-5; v_gene: TRBV18; abundance: -; d_gene: -
CDR3nt: TGTGCCAGCGCCGAGGTGGGACTAGCGGGAGGTAACACAGATACGCAGTATTTT; CDR3aa: CASAEVGLAGGNTDTQYF; j_gene: TRBJ2-3; v_gene: TRBV6-4; abundance: once; d_gene: TRBD2
CDR3nt: TGCAGTGCTCGGGGGTTGGAAAAACTGTTTTTT; CDR3aa: CSARGLEKLFF; j_gene: TRBJ1-4; v_gene: TRBV20-1; abundance: -; d_gene: -
CDR3nt: TGTGCCATCAGTGAGTCCGCTAGCTCGAGCACAGATACGCAGTATTTT; CDR3aa: CAISESASSSTDTQYF; j_gene: TRBJ2-3; v_gene: TRBV10-3; abundance: -; d_gene: -
CDR3nt: TGTGCCAGCAGTTTAGCCTTCACTAGCACAGATACGCAGTATTTT; CDR3aa: CASSLAFTSTDTQYF; j_gene: TRBJ2-3; v_gene: TRBV27; abundance: -; d_gene: -
CDR3nt: TGCGCCAGCAGCCACCGACCCGGGACTAGCGTCTACGAGCAGTACTTC; CDR3aa: CASSHRPGTSVYEQYF; j_gene: TRBJ2-7; v_gene: TRBV4-1; abundance: -; d_gene: TRBD2
CDR3nt: TGTGCCAGCAGCCCGAGGGGGGGCACCGGGGAGCTGTTTTTT; CDR3aa: CASSPRGGTGELFF; j_gene: TRBJ2-2; v_gene: TRBV5-6; abundance: -; d_gene: -
CDR3nt: TGTGCCAGTAGTATGCTGGGACAAGGGCGCTACGAGCAGTACTTC; CDR3aa: CASSMLGQGRYEQYF; j_gene: TRBJ2-7; v_gene: TRBV19; abundance: -; d_gene: -
CDR3nt: TGTGCCAGCAGCTCCGGACAGGGGGGGATTGAAAAACTGTTTTTT; CDR3aa: CASSSGQGGIEKLFF; j_gene: TRBJ1-4; v_gene: TRBV7-9; abundance: -; d_gene: TRBD1
CDR3nt: TGTGCCAGTAGTAATCCCCTCGGGCGGGCAGAGCGTACAGATACGCAGTATTTT; CDR3aa: CASSNPLGRAERTDTQYF; j_gene: TRBJ2-3; v_gene: TRBV19; abundance: -; d_gene: -
CDR3nt: TGTGCCAGCAGTAAACAGGGGGGCCCCTACGAGCAGTACTTC; CDR3aa: CASSKQGGPYEQYF; j_gene: TRBJ2-7; v_gene: TRBV2; abundance: -; d_gene: TRBD1
CDR3nt: TGCGCCAGCAGTGACCATAAGGGACTAGCAGCGAATGAGCAGTTCTTC; CDR3aa: CASSDHKGLAANEQFF; j_gene: TRBJ2-1; v_gene: TRBV10-1; abundance: -; d_gene: TRBD2
CDR3nt: TGTGCCAGCTCCCGTCGGACTAGCGGGGAATCCTACAATGAGCAGTTCTTC; CDR3aa: CASSRRTSGESYNEQFF; j_gene: TRBJ2-1; v_gene: TRBV18; abundance: -; d_gene: TRBD2
CDR3nt: TGTGCCAGCAGCCGACCTCTAGCGGGAGGTAGCTCCTACAATGAGCAGTTCTTC; CDR3aa: CASSRPLAGGSSYNEQFF; j_gene: TRBJ2-1; v_gene: TRBV9; abundance: -; d_gene: TRBD2
CDR3nt: TGCGCCAGCAGTATCGGGACTACGATCCACGAGCAGTACTTC; CDR3aa: CASSIGTTIHEQYF; j_gene: TRBJ2-7; v_gene: TRBV10-1; abundance: -; d_gene: TRBD2